Listed here are 27 T cell receptor beta chains from one sample, sequenced in a study of radiotherapy plus CTLA-4 blockade in lung cancer. Data came from immunoSEQ multiplex PCR; TCRdb stores just in-frame clones and leaves some out. The profile shows around 120,000 clones, roughly 74% of them singletons. This material consisted of peripheral blood, taken from a patient treated with radiotherapy plus ipilimumab. The receptors were gathered from a human donor with non-small cell lung cancer who had a partial response to radiotherapy plus ipilimumab.

This chain uses TRBV19 with TRBJ1-2; D not resolved. CDR1 is LNHDA, CDR2 SQIVND, per germline (reference sequence). The V and J ends lost 2 bases and 4 bases respectively, with 14 bases between them. The CDR3 runs to 15 residues. This chain's CDR3 is CASSIFHLTTYGYTF. The DNA of the CDR3 is TGTGCCAGTAGTATATTTCACCTAACCACCTATGGCTACACCTTC.

This chain uses TRBV6-5 with TRBJ2-1; possible D gene TRBD2, 5 bases. Germline CDR1 is MNHEY and CDR2 is SVGAGI. The CDR3 has 14 amino acids. Deletions cut 7 bases from V and 5 bases from J, with 15 bases between. CDR3 DNA sequence: TGTGCCAGCATTAGCGTCAACAGTAACAATGAGCAGTTCTTC. Encoded protein: CASISVNSNNEQFF.

In the case of this clone: The sample carries other DNA sequences with the same CDR3. The chain joins TRBV28 to TRBJ1-1; D perhaps matches TRBD1 (5 bases). The CDR3 is made up of 13 amino acids. The germline V and J ends were trimmed by 3 bases and 1 base, with 6 bases remaining between them. Per the germline V gene, CDR1 is MDHEN and CDR2 is SYDVKM. The CDR3: CASSLGGNTEAFF. The CDR3 DNA is TGTGCCAGCAGTTTGGGGGGGAACACTGAAGCTTTCTTT.

The chain is built from TRBV28 and TRBJ2-6; no reliable D call. The CDR3 is 15 amino acids. In germline, CDR1 is MDHEN, CDR2 SYDVKM. With 1 base removed from V and 0 bases from J, the gap between germline ends came to 4 bases. The CDR3 here is CASSLYISGANVLTF. As DNA, the CDR3 is TGTGCCAGCAGTTTATACATCTCTGGGGCCAACGTCCTGACTTTC.

The rearrangement joins TRBV5-1 to TRBJ2-3, with 8 bases fitting TRBD1. Germline V gene sequence: CDR1 SGHRS, CDR2 YFSETQ. With V trimmed by 4 bases and J by 0 bases, 4 bases remained unmatched. The CDR3 consists of 15 residues. The chain's CDR3 is CASSRTGSSTDTQYF. Here the CDR3 DNA reads TGCGCCAGCAGCCGGACAGGGTCAAGCACAGATACGCAGTATTTT.

This clone was counted a single time. The chain recombines TRBV5-1 with TRBJ2-4; TRBD1 matches at 7 bases. Losses at the gene ends were 4 bases for V and 0 bases for J; bases not matched to a gene: 7. The germline CDR1 and CDR2 sequences are SGHRS and YFSETQ. The CDR3 has 16 amino acids. The DNA of the CDR3 is TGCGCCAGCAGCCCGGGACAGTCTCTAGCCAAAAACATTCAGTACTTC. This codes for CASSPGQSLAKNIQYF. Variable domain in full (rest from reference TRBV5-1 and TRBJ2-4): KAGVTQTPRYLIKTRGQQVTLSCSPISGHRSVSWYQQTPGQGLQFLFEYFSETQRNKGNFPGRFSGRQFSNSRSEMNVSTLELGDSALYLCASSPGQSLAKNIQYFGAGTRLSVL.

This clone was seen once. The chain links TRBV28 to TRBJ1-1; possible D gene TRBD1, 5 bases. V gave up 4 bases and J gave up 4 bases, with 10 bases separating them. The V gene's germline CDR1 is MDHEN and CDR2 SYDVKM. This CDR3 region has 13 residues. CDR3 sequence (DNA): TGTGCCAGCAGTTCCCGGGGGGGCACTGAAGCTTTCTTT. Translation: CASSSRGGTEAFF.

The CDR3 is CASSLGGTSGTNEQFF. CDR3 DNA sequence: TGCGCCAGCAGCTTGGGGGGGACTAGCGGGACAAATGAGCAGTTCTTC. V usage is TRBV5-1 and J usage is TRBJ2-1; 13 bases line up with TRBD2. The CDR3 is 16 residues long. Germline lookup yields CDR1 SGHRS and CDR2 YFSETQ. Losses at the gene ends were 0 bases for V and 7 bases for J; bases not matched to a gene: 4.

This clone was recorded only once. The J gene is TRBJ1-4, the V gene TRBV28; a possible D gene is TRBD1 (5 bases). CDR1 and CDR2 from the germline V gene are MDHEN and SYDVKM. This CDR3 is built from 16 residues. Trimming took 8 bases from V and 4 from J, leaving 20 bases between them. CDR3 in amino acids: CASDPGQGLGNEKLFF. CDR3 in DNA: TGTGCCAGCGACCCCGGGCAGGGTCTTGGTAATGAAAAACTGTTTTTT.

This clone was observed a few times. V is TRBV18 and J is TRBJ1-3; 7 positions match TRBD1. The germline gives CDR1 KGHSH, CDR2 LQKENI. The trim removed 2 bases at V and 0 bases at J, leaving 7 bases unmatched. The CDR3 sequence is 17 residues long. In DNA, the CDR3 is TGTGCCAGCTCACCAGCGACAGGGACCCTCTCTGGAAACACCATATATTTT. Amino acid sequence: CASSPATGTLSGNTIYF.

Concerning this clone itself: Other DNA sequences in the same sample also yield this CDR3. The chain recombines TRBV18 with TRBJ2-7; 11 bases are a match to TRBD1. The CDR3 runs 14 residues. Germline values: CDR1 KGHSH, CDR2 LQKENI. V shed 3 bases, J shed 2 bases, and the junction held 0 bases outside the gene matches. As DNA, the CDR3 is TGTGCCAGCTCACCGGGACAGGGGGCCTACGAGCAGTACTTC. It yields the protein CASSPGQGAYEQYF. The full variable domain, with the rest looked up from reference TRBV18 and TRBJ2-7, is NAGVMQNPRHLVRRRGQEARLRCSPMKGHSHVYWYRQLPEEGLKFMVYLQKENIIDESGMPKERFSAEFPKEGPSILRIQQVVRGDSAAYFCASSPGQGAYEQYFGPGTRLTVT.

This chain uses TRBV5-4 with TRBJ2-3, with D possibly matching TRBD1 (5 bases). Trimming removed 3 bases at V and 0 bases at J, with 8 bases between. Germline values: CDR1 SGHNT, CDR2 YYREEE (reference sequence). This CDR3 is built from 14 residues. The CDR3 reads CASSWTRSTDTQYF. The CDR3 nucleotides are TGTGCCAGCAGCTGGACACGTAGCACAGATACGCAGTATTTT.

The chain joins TRBV28 to TRBJ1-1, with 11 positions matching TRBD1. Germline V lookup: CDR1 MDHEN, CDR2 SYDVKM. The CDR3 runs to 16 residues. The V gene end was trimmed by 6 bases and the J gene end by 5 bases; junction bases not matched to a gene: 11. The CDR3 DNA sequence: TGTGCCAGCAGGCAATCCGGGACAGGGGGAAGAACTGAAGCTTTCTTT. Its protein is CASRQSGTGGRTEAFF.

Turning to this clone: The same CDR3 can be traced to other DNA sequences in this sample. This sequence joins TRBV5-6 and TRBJ2-5; 7 bases match TRBD1. Germline V lookup: CDR1 SGHDT, CDR2 YYEEEE. The CDR3 loop spans 14 amino acids. V dropped 4 bases and J dropped 5; count of bases not matched to a gene: 8. The CDR3 region is CASSERTGTETQYF. The DNA of the CDR3 is TGTGCCAGCAGCGAAAGGACAGGAACGGAGACCCAGTACTTC.

V gene TRBV28 combines with J gene TRBJ1-5, with no clear D. V was clipped by 6 bases and J by 4 bases, with 13 bases between them. The CDR3 length is 14 residues. Germline V gene lookup returns CDR1 MDHEN and CDR2 SYDVKM. DNA of the CDR3: TGTGCCAGCAGGGACGAGGGTCTTAATCAGCCCCAGCATTTT. Amino acid sequence: CASRDEGLNQPQHF.

The chain employs TRBV10-3 and TRBJ2-3; maybe TRBD1 (6 bases). Germline V CDR1 and CDR2: ENHRY, SYGVKD. The CDR3 is made up of 12 amino acids. The V end lost 11 bases, the J end lost 6 bases, and 15 bases lay between the germline ends. CDR3 loop: CAGGDWADTQYF. Here the CDR3 DNA reads TGTGCCGGGGGCGATTGGGCGGATACGCAGTATTTT.

The sample holds one count of this clone. V usage is TRBV6-5 and J usage is TRBJ1-4, with unresolved D. V was pared by 0 bases and J by 0 bases, with 8 bases between. The CDR3 extends over 16 amino acids. CDR1 and CDR2 (germline): MNHEY, SVGAGI. Written as DNA, the CDR3 is TGTGCCAGCAGTTACTCACCGGTTGCAACTAATGAAAAACTGTTTTTT. It translates to CASSYSPVATNEKLFF.

The CDR3 protein is CASSVDPGRRYTF. The DNA for the CDR3 is TGTGCCAGCAGCGTAGATCCAGGGAGGCGCTACACCTTC. The chain recombines TRBV9 with TRBJ1-2; TRBD1 might be the D (5 bases). V lost 0 bases and J lost 9, with 12 bases in between. Germline V gives CDR1 SGDLS, CDR2 YYNGEE. This CDR3 is 13 amino acids long.

The chain joins TRBV11-2 to TRBJ2-1; no firm D call. In germline, CDR1 is SGHAT, CDR2 FQNNGV. This CDR3 is built from 11 residues. V gave up 1 base and J gave up 9 bases, with 4 bases separating them. The CDR3 reads CASSLGGEQFF. CDR3 in DNA: TGTGCCAGCAGCTTAGGAGGTGAGCAGTTCTTC.

The chain uses TRBV15 and TRBJ1-1; D call uncertain. Germline loops: CDR1 LNHNV, CDR2 YYDKDF (reference sequence). The CDR3 spans 13 residues. Deletions cut 4 bases from V and 0 bases from J, with 6 bases between. The CDR3 DNA follows: TGTGCCACCAGCACCACTTTGAACACTGAAGCTTTCTTT. Amino acid sequence: CATSTTLNTEAFF.

V usage is TRBV13 and J usage is TRBJ1-2, with D maybe TRBD1 (5 bases). CDR3 length: 15 residues. Trimming pared 1 base from V and 8 bases from J, leaving 17 bases between. In germline, CDR1 is PRHDT, CDR2 FYEKMQ (reference sequence). CDR3 nucleotides: TGTGCCAGCAGCTTAGACCGCGGGACTGCGGTAGGCTACACCTTC. Translating it yields CASSLDRGTAVGYTF. Full variable domain (rest looked up from reference TRBV13 and TRBJ1-2): AAGVIQSPRHLIKEKRETATLKCYPIPRHDTVYWYQQGPGQDPQFLISFYEKMQSDKGSIPDRFSAQQFSDYHSELNMSSLELGDSALYFCASSLDRGTAVGYTFGSGTRLTVV.

V usage is TRBV5-1 and J usage is TRBJ2-1, with 7 nucleotides matching TRBD1. CDR1 is SGHRS, CDR2 YFSETQ, per germline. V was pared by 4 bases and J by 5 bases, with 12 bases of the junction left unmatched. The CDR3 consists of 16 residues. The CDR3 region is CASSPNPPGQDNEQFF. The CDR3 coding sequence is TGCGCCAGCAGCCCAAATCCCCCCGGACAGGACAATGAGCAGTTCTTC.

V and J are TRBV28 and TRBJ1-5, with 11 bases identical to TRBD1. V gave up 5 bases and J gave up 7 bases; unmatched junction bases: 7. The CDR3 runs 15 residues. CDR1 MDHEN and CDR2 SYDVKM come from the germline V gene. In nucleotides, the CDR3 is TGTGCCAGCAGTCCCGGGACAGGGGGGGGCCAGCCCCAGCATTTT. Amino acids: CASSPGTGGGQPQHF.

V gene TRBV19 combines with J gene TRBJ1-1; D might be TRBD1 (5 bases). Germline lookup yields CDR1 LNHDA and CDR2 SQIVND (reference sequence). Trimming stripped 10 bases from V and 2 bases from J, with 17 bases between. The CDR3 consists of 14 residues. CDR3 nucleotide sequence: TGTGCCACCAAACGAGACAGACAAAACACTGAAGCTTTCTTT. It translates to CATKRDRQNTEAFF.

The chain links TRBV7-2 to TRBJ2-5, with 11 bases that match TRBD2. Losses at the gene ends were 3 bases for V and 2 bases for J; bases not matched to a gene: 5. Germline V lookup: CDR1 SGHTA, CDR2 FQGNSA. CDR3 length: 16 amino acids. The CDR3 DNA reads TGTGCCAGCAGCTTCGGACTAGCGGGTCCGCAAGAGACCCAGTACTTC. Translated: CASSFGLAGPQETQYF.

This clone was seen a handful of times. The chain couples TRBV7-9 to TRBJ2-1, with D possibly TRBD2 on 5 matching bases. Trimming cost V 5 bases and J 0 bases, with 11 bases left between them. Looked up from germline, CDR1 is SEHNR and CDR2 is FQNEAQ (reference sequence). The CDR3 runs to 15 residues. The CDR3 sequence: CASSPGLHSYNEQFF. In DNA form, the CDR3 reads TGTGCCAGCAGCCCCGGACTGCACTCCTACAATGAGCAGTTCTTC.

The J gene is TRBJ1-1, the V gene TRBV27, with 9 bases fitting TRBD1. This CDR3 has 16 residues. V gave up 0 bases and J gave up 5 bases; unmatched junction bases: 7. Germline V gives CDR1 MNHEY, CDR2 SMNVEV (reference sequence). CDR3 loop: CASSLSKTGGRTEAFF. Here the CDR3 DNA reads TGTGCCAGCAGTTTATCTAAGACAGGGGGGAGGACTGAAGCTTTCTTT.